This TCR beta chain comes out of a study of beta chain features in type 1 diabetes. Study conclusions and caveats: Type 1 diabetes patients had VDJ junctions that carried fewer insertions and more deletions. A possible short-template PCR bias applies equally to patients and controls. Type 1 diabetes patients had TCRB CDR3s that were shorter (moderately but significantly so) in all four CD4+ subsets.

Every bit of the isolated RNA underwent reverse transcription, so sequencing read expressed TCRB transcripts. The protocol was immunoSEQ multiplex PCR, while the TCRdb copy is restricted to in-frame clones and leaves out a portion. Of roughly 260,000 clones listed, approximately 11% are singletons. Central memory, naive, regulatory and stem cell-like memory CD4+ cells were sorted by CD45RO/CCR7/CD25/CD127/CD95/CD27. Purity exceeding 95% was reached by all sorted populations. Worth noting for this clone: Its antigen is as yet unknown.

Sequences were obtained from naive CD4+ T cells from blood. The receptor was derived from a man aged 25 to 40 with type 1 diabetes.

CDR3 amino acids: CASSLRQRRGSDTQYF. The CDR3 nucleotides read TGTGCCAGCAGCCTACGACAGAGAAGAGGATCAGATACGCAGTATTTT. The gene calls are TRBV7-2 and TRBJ2-3; D may be TRBD1 (5 bases). CDR1 SGHTA and CDR2 FQGNSA come from the germline V gene. The germline V and J ends were trimmed by 5 bases and 4 bases, with 19 bases remaining between them. This CDR3 comprises 16 residues.